This is a list of T cell receptor beta chains from one sample in a study of T cell changes during pregnancy in multiple sclerosis. The method was immunoSEQ multiplex PCR; TCRdb's version includes in-frame clones alone and lacks a portion of them. Among 85,000 to 110,000 clones, roughly 92% were seen once, and the ten largest hold roughly 0.88%. The sequencing used peripheral blood, collected after pregnancy. The receptors were gathered from a female donor with multiple sclerosis, enrolled in a pregnancy study. Both conserved end residues are trimmed from each CDR3. Not all rows give a size; the values are once, few, many and, for expanded clones, a class.

j_call v_call cdr3_length clone_size cdr3_aa
TRBJ1-1 TRBV7-7 11 few ASSLEVGGEAF
TRBJ2-2 TRBV27 12 NA ASSLSGSSGELF
TRBJ2-1 TRBV19 12 NA ASRRRVLYNEQF
TRBJ2-7 TRBV13 14 NA ASSLERTGASYEQY
TRBJ2-3 TRBV5-4 13 NA ASSPGGPHTDTQY
TRBJ2-7 TRBV7-2 14 NA ASSHRQANFAYEQY
TRBJ2-3 TRBV7-3 13 NA ASSFSGGQPDTQY
TRBJ1-2 TRBV7-8 10 NA ASVSSNYGYT
TRBJ1-2 TRBV28 12 NA ASSDGTGGLGYT
TRBJ1-1 TRBV18 12 NA ASSAAEGNTEAF
TRBJ1-5 TRBV6-6 12 NA ASTMGQSSQPQH
TRBJ2-7 TRBV9 14 NA ASSARDRDPSYEQY
TRBJ2-1 TRBV29-1 12 NA SGMGSYSYNEQF
TRBJ1-2 TRBV6-6 12 few ASSVGQLPYGYT
TRBJ1-2 TRBV7-9 15 once ASSLPGQGTRNYGYT
TRBJ2-7 TRBV27 13 once ASSKAGGVIYEQY
TRBJ1-5 TRBV27 13 once ASSFHPSRNQPQH
TRBJ2-7 TRBV18 14 once ASSPGSQGIVYEQY
TRBJ2-2 TRBV5-1 15 NA ASSLQGGTANTGELF
TRBJ2-7 TRBV7-9 10 NA ASSLDKYEQY
TRBJ1-2 TRBV30 12 NA AWSPGTGNYGYT
TRBJ2-1 TRBV7-9 14 NA ASSLRQGIFSNEQF
TRBJ2-2 TRBV4-3 16 NA ASSRAWGSGGNTGELF
TRBJ2-1 TRBV11-1 12 NA ASSLNPRGHEQF
TRBJ2-6 TRBV2 14 NA ASNKGALAGANVLT
TRBJ2-7 TRBV28 13 few ASSQAGGPIYEQY
TRBJ2-1 TRBV11-2 12 NA ASSIRTANNEQF
TRBJ1-1 TRBV7-9 11 NA ASSRGQNTEAF
TRBJ1-2 TRBV29-1 10 NA SVEETGTGYT
TRBJ2-7 TRBV14 11 NA ASSQERGYEQY
TRBJ2-1 TRBV7-7 13 once ASSLGQGVNNEQF
TRBJ2-1 TRBV20-1 8 once SVQGGEQF
TRBJ2-2 TRBV12-5 12 many ASGLSANTGELF
TRBJ2-1 TRBV6-6 14 NA ASSSKGRGAYNEQF
TRBJ2-7 TRBV5-5 13 NA ASSYPWGGMGEQY
TRBJ2-5 TRBV27 11 NA ASSLKPGETQY
TRBJ2-1 TRBV9 13 NA ASSLIAGLQNEQF
TRBJ2-2 TRBV2 11 NA ASDITGYGELF
TRBJ2-5 TRBV11-2 14 NA ASSFTSGGVQETQY
TRBJ2-2 TRBV27 11 NA ASRFSGPGELF
TRBJ2-6 TRBV5-1 11 NA ASRDSVANVLT
TRBJ1-2 TRBV7-3 11 NA ASSLRQSEGYT
TRBJ2-5 TRBV18 12 NA ASSNRGSGETQY
TRBJ1-3 TRBV5-1 14 NA ASSPRPGSSGNTIY
TRBJ1-1 TRBV19 13 NA ASLHRERMNTEAF
TRBJ2-1 TRBV2 13 NA ASSEGDRGNNEQF
TRBJ2-7 TRBV2 12 NA ASSGLAVAYEQY